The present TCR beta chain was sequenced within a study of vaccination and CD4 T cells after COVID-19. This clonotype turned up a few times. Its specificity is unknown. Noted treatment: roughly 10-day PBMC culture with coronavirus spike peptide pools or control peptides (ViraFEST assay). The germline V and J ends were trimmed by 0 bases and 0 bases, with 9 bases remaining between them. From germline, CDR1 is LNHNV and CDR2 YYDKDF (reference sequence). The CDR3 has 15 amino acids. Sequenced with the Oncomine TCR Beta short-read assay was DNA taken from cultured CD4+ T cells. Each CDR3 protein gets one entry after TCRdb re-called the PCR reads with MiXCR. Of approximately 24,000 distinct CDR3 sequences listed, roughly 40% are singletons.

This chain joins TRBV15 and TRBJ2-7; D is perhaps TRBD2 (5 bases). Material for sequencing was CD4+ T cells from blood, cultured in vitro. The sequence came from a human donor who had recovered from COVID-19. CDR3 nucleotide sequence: TGTGCCACCAGCAGAGAGGGAGACCCCTCCTACGAGCAGTACTTC. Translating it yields CATSREGDPSYEQYF.